This TCR beta chain comes out of a study of T cell responses to AZD1222 COVID-19 vaccine. In the case of this clone: Its antigen is not identified.

This CDR3 has 14 residues. Per the germline V gene, CDR1 is SGHNT and CDR2 is YENEEA. Trimming cost V 5 bases and J 4 bases, with 11 bases left between them. Study-level points and caveats: Dominant at 160-218 and 743-854, vaccine-associated CD4 TCRs also spanned spike.

The repertoire was sequenced with immunoSEQ multiplex PCR; TCRdb's copy has only in-frame clones and lacks some. The table shows around 260,000 clones, with 85% to 95% occurring only once. Here the sequenced sample was peripheral blood, taken on day 0 of AZD1222 vaccination. The TCR was taken from an adult in good health. The rearrangement uses TRBV11-3 and TRBJ1-4; D is undetermined. CDR3 in amino acids: CASSLEVGNEKLFF. CDR3 bases: TGTGCCAGCAGCCTCGAGGTGGGTAATGAAAAACTGTTTTTT.